These T cell receptor beta chains were read from a single sample in a study of T cells in Graves' hyperthyroidism and ophthalmopathy. MiXCR, applied by TCRdb to the multiplex PCR reads, yields one record per CDR3 protein. Counted here are 700,000 to 950,000 distinct CDR3 sequences, 35% occurring once; the ten biggest clones make up 30% to 40%. Sequenced sample: blood. The receptors shown here come from a woman between 35 and 50 years old with Graves' hyperthyroidism. Each CDR3 is given with its conserved first and last residue. D genes are given only for firm matches. A row's size may be missing; if present it is once, few, many or a size class.

CDR3 protein: CASSFAAFASYEQYF
CDR3 DNA: TGTGCCAGCAGCTTTGCAGCGTTCGCCTCCTACGAGCAGTACTTC
J gene: TRBJ2-7
V gene: TRBV5-6
clone size: -
D gene: -

CDR3 protein: CASSDSGGNEQYF
CDR3 DNA: TGTGCCAGCAGTGATTCGGGGGGGAACGAGCAGTACTTC
J gene: TRBJ2-7
V gene: TRBV25-1
clone size: many
D gene: TRBD2

CDR3 protein: CASCGQGISSEQYF
CDR3 DNA: TGTGCCAGCTGTGGACAGGGTATCTCCTCCGAGCAGTACTTC
J gene: TRBJ2-7
V gene: TRBV25-1
clone size: -
D gene: TRBD1

CDR3 protein: CASRGNLDRVGTQYF
CDR3 DNA: TGTGCCAGCAGAGGTAACCTTGACAGGGTGGGGACCCAGTACTTC
J gene: TRBJ2-5
V gene: TRBV12-3/TRBV12-4
clone size: -
D gene: TRBD1

CDR3 protein: CASSPQSGTAAYEQYF
CDR3 DNA: TGTGCCAGCTCACCCCAATCCGGGACAGCCGCCTACGAGCAGTACTTC
J gene: TRBJ2-7
V gene: TRBV7-9
clone size: -
D gene: TRBD1

CDR3 protein: CASSQGPGGGYSPLHF
CDR3 DNA: TGTGCCAGCAGCCAGGGCCCAGGGGGCGGGTATTCACCCCTCCACTTT
J gene: TRBJ1-6
V gene: TRBV7-2
clone size: -
D gene: TRBD1

CDR3 protein: CASIGTEAFF
CDR3 DNA: TGTGCCAGTATTGGTACTGAAGCTTTCTTT
J gene: TRBJ1-1
V gene: TRBV19
clone size: many
D gene: -

CDR3 protein: CASGKLVDTEAFF
CDR3 DNA: TGTGCCAGCGGGAAACTGGTAGACACTGAAGCTTTCTTT
J gene: TRBJ1-1
V gene: TRBV12-3/TRBV12-4
clone size: many
D gene: -

CDR3 protein: CASLEQANTEAFF
CDR3 DNA: TGTGCCAGCCTGGAGCAGGCGAACACTGAAGCTTTCTTT
J gene: TRBJ1-1
V gene: TRBV2
clone size: few
D gene: -

CDR3 protein: CSVEVTEAFF
CDR3 DNA: TGCAGCGTTGAGGTAACTGAAGCTTTCTTT
J gene: TRBJ1-1
V gene: TRBV29-1
clone size: many
D gene: -

CDR3 protein: CASSSGDGPYEQYF
CDR3 DNA: TGTGCCAGCAGTTCGGGAGACGGGCCCTACGAGCAGTACTTC
J gene: TRBJ2-7
V gene: TRBV12-3/TRBV12-4
clone size: -
D gene: -

CDR3 protein: CASSFGGRAFF
CDR3 DNA: TGTGCCAGCAGTTTCGGGGGTCGCGCTTTCTTT
J gene: TRBJ1-1
V gene: TRBV7-2
clone size: few
D gene: -

CDR3 protein: CASSQEGGGAYEQYF
CDR3 DNA: TGCGCCAGCAGCCAAGAGGGCGGGGGGGCCTACGAGCAGTACTTC
J gene: TRBJ2-7
V gene: TRBV5-5
clone size: few
D gene: TRBD2

CDR3 protein: CASILGGATGNTIYF
CDR3 DNA: TGTGCCAGCATTCTTGGTGGGGCGACTGGAAACACCATATATTTT
J gene: TRBJ1-3
V gene: TRBV7-9
clone size: many
D gene: -

CDR3 protein: CASSGSAGNTGELFF
CDR3 DNA: TGCGCCAGCTCGGGCAGCGCAGGAAACACCGGGGAGCTGTTTTTT
J gene: TRBJ2-2
V gene: TRBV5-1
clone size: -
D gene: -

CDR3 protein: CASSPQTDTPQYF
CDR3 DNA: TGTGCCAGCAGCCCCCAGACAGACACCCCGCAGTACTTC
J gene: TRBJ2-7
V gene: TRBV7-2
clone size: -
D gene: -

CDR3 protein: CASSAGPTRGGANVLTF
CDR3 DNA: TGTGCCAGCAGCGCGGGACCCACGAGGGGAGGGGCCAACGTCCTGACTTTC
J gene: TRBJ2-6
V gene: TRBV6-5
clone size: many
D gene: -

CDR3 protein: CAIRGTARDGYTF
CDR3 DNA: TGTGCCATCAGGGGGACAGCCAGGGATGGCTACACCTTC
J gene: TRBJ1-2
V gene: TRBV10-3
clone size: -
D gene: TRBD1

CDR3 protein: CASSLRSQGGLYGYTF
CDR3 DNA: TGTGCCAGCAGCTTAAGGTCCCAGGGAGGACTCTATGGCTACACCTTC
J gene: TRBJ1-2
V gene: TRBV7-2
clone size: -
D gene: -

CDR3 protein: CASSKDRDLFQPQHF
CDR3 DNA: TGTGCCAGCAGCAAGGACAGGGACTTGTTTCAGCCCCAGCATTTT
J gene: TRBJ1-5
V gene: TRBV9
clone size: -
D gene: TRBD1

CDR3 protein: CSARGPSPGGQETQYF
CDR3 DNA: TGCAGTGCTAGAGGCCCCTCCCCGGGGGGCCAAGAGACCCAGTACTTC
J gene: TRBJ2-5
V gene: TRBV20-1
clone size: -
D gene: TRBD2

CDR3 protein: CSAEGRTEAFF
CDR3 DNA: TGCAGTGCTGAGGGGAGGACTGAAGCTTTCTTT
J gene: TRBJ1-1
V gene: TRBV20-1
clone size: many
D gene: -